This record looks at one TCR beta chain sequence and its context. No antigen is known for it. The V segment lost 8 bases and the J segment 1 base; nucleotides outside the gene matches: 5. The CDR3 has 15 amino acids. The data derive from a study of molecular identifiers for immune sequencing clone quantification. Study background: Replicates partitioned RNA from around 18,000 or 91,000 naive CD8 cells into five parts, sequencing four. General study findings and limits: Molecules of identical TCR sharing a barcode could underestimate highly expanded clone sizes.

Naive CD8 T cells underwent sorting with the CD8+CD4-CCR7+CD45RA+ definition. TCRdb re-called the PCR reads with MiXCR, one entry per CDR3 protein. Altogether about 65,000 distinct CDR3 sequences are present, 15% to 20% being singletons, with the ten largest covering about 1.5%. The receptor was derived from a human donor in good health. Some libraries in this study had Jurkat cell RNA spiked in. Sequences were obtained from naive CD8+ T cells from blood, with Jurkat cell RNA spiked in. Subset defined: FACS-sorted CD8+CD4-CCR7+CD45RA+ naive T cells. The chain couples TRBV5-3 to TRBJ2-2, with TRBD2 matching over 10 bases. TRBV5-3 is flagged as an ORF with uncertain function. The CDR3 loop reads CASRASGRNTGELFF. The CDR3 DNA is TGTGCCAGCAGGGCTAGCGGGAGGAACACCGGGGAGCTGTTTTTT.